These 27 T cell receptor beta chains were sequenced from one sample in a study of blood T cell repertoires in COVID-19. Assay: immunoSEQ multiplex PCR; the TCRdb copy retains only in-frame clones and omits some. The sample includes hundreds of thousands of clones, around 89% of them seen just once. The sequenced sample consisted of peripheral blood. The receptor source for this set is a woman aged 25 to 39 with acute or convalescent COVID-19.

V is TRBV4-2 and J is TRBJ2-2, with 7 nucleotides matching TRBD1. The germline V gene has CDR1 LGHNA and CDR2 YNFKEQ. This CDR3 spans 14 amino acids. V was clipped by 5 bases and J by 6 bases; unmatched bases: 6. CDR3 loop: CASSNRGHAGELFF. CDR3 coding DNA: TGTGCCAGCAGCAACAGGGGACACGCCGGGGAGCTGTTTTTT.

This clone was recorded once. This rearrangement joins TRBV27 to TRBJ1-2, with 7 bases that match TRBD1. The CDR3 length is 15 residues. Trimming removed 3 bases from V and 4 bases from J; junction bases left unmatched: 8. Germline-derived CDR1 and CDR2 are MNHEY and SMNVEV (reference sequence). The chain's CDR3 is CASSFTGVGGYGYTF. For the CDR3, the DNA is TGTGCCAGCAGTTTTACAGGGGTAGGGGGCTATGGCTACACCTTC.

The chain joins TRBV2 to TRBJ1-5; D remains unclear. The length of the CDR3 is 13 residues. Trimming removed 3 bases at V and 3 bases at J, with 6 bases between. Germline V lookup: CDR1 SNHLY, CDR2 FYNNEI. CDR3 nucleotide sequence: TGTGCCAGCAGTGAGGAGTTCAATCAGCCCCAGCATTTT. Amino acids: CASSEEFNQPQHF.

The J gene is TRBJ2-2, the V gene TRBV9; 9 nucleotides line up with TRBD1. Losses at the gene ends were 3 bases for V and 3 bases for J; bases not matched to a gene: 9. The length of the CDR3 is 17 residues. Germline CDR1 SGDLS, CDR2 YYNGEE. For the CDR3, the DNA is TGTGCCAGCAGCGGACCTAAGGACAGGGGAGACACCGGGGAGCTGTTTTTT. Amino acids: CASSGPKDRGDTGELFF.

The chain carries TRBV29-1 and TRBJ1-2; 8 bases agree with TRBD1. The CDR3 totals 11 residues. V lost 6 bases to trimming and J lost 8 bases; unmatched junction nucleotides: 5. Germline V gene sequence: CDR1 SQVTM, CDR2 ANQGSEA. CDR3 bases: TGCAGCGTGCGGACAGGGCAGGGCTACACCTTC. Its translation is CSVRTGQGYTF.

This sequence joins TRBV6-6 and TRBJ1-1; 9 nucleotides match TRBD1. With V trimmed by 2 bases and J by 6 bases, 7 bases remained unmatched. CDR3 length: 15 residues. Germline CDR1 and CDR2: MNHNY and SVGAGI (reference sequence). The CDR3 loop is CASSYGTGKVSEAFF. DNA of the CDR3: TGTGCCAGCAGTTACGGGACAGGGAAGGTATCTGAAGCTTTCTTT.

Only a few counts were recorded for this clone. The CDR3 DNA is TGTGCCAGCAGTGGACTAGCGGGGGTTGGGGAGCTGTTTTTT. Amino acids: CASSGLAGVGELFF. The chain employs TRBV9 and TRBJ2-2; 13 positions agree with TRBD2. The ends lost 5 bases at V and 8 bases at J; junction bases unmatched: 3. CDR3 length: 14 amino acids. CDR1 is SGDLS and CDR2 is YYNGEE in the germline V gene. Complete variable domain (other parts from reference TRBV9 and TRBJ2-2): DSGVTQTPKHLITATGQRVTLRCSPRSGDLSVYWYQQSLDQGLQFLIQYYNGEERAKGNILERFSAQQFPDLHSELNLSSLELGDSALYFCASSGLAGVGELFFGEGSRLTVL.

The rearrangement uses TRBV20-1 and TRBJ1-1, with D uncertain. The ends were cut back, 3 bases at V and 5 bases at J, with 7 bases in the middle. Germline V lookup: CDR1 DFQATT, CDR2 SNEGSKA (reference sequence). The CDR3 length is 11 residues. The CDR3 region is CSARAGTEAFF. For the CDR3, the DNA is TGCAGTGCTAGGGCCGGGACTGAAGCTTTCTTT.

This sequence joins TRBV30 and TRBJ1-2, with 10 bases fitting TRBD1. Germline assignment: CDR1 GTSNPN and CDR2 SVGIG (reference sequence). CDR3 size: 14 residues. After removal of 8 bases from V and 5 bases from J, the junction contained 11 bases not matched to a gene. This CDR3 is CALTDRGRLYGYTF. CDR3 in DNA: TGTGCCCTGACAGACAGGGGGCGGCTATATGGCTACACCTTC.

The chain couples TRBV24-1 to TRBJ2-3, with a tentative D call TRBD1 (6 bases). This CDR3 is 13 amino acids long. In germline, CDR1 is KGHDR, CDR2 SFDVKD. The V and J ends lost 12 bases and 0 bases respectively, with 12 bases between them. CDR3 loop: CASGQSSTDTQYF. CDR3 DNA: TGTGCCTCCGGACAGTCTAGCACAGATACGCAGTATTTT.

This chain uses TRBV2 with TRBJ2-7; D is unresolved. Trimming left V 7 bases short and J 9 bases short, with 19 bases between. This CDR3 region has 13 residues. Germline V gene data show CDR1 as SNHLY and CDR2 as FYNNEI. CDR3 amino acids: CASTLSPQAGQYF. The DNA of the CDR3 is TGTGCCAGCACCCTATCCCCGCAGGCTGGGCAGTACTTC.

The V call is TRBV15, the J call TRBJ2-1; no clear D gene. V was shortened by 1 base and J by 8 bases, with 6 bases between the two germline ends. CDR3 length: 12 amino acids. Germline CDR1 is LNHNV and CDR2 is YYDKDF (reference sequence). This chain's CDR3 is CATSRVTDEQFF. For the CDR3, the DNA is TGTGCCACCAGCAGAGTCACGGATGAGCAGTTCTTC.

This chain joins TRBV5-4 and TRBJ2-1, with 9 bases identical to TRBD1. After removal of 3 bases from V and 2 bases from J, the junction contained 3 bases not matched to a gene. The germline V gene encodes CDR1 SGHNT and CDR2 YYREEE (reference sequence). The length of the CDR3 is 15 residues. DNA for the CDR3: TGTGCCAGCAGCTCAAGACAGGGGGCCTACAATGAGCAGTTCTTC. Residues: CASSSRQGAYNEQFF. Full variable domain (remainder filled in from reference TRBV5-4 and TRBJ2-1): ETGVTQSPTHLIKTRGQQVTLRCSSQSGHNTVSWYQQALGQGPQFIFQYYREEENGRGNFPPRFSGLQFPNYSSELNVNALELDDSALYLCASSSRQGAYNEQFFGPGTRLTVL.

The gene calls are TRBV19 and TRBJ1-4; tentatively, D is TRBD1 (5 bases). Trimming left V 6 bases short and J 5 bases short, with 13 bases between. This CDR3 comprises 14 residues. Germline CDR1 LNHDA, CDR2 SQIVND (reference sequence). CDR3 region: CASRKWGENEKLFF. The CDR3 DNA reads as TGTGCCAGTAGAAAGTGGGGGGAAAATGAAAAACTGTTTTTT.

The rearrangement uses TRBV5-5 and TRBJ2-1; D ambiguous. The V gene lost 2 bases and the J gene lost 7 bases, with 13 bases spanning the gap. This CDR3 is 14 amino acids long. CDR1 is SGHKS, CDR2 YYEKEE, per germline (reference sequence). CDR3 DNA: TGTGCCAGCAGCTTTCTGGGCCGGTTGAATGAGCAGTTCTTC. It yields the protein CASSFLGRLNEQFF.

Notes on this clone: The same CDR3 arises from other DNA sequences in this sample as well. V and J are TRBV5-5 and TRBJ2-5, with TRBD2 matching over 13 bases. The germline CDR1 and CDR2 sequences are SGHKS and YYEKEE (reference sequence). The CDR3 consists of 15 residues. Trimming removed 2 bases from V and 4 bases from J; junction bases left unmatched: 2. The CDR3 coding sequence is TGTGCCAGCAGCTTACTAGCGGGGGGGCGAGAGACCCAGTACTTC. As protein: CASSLLAGGRETQYF.

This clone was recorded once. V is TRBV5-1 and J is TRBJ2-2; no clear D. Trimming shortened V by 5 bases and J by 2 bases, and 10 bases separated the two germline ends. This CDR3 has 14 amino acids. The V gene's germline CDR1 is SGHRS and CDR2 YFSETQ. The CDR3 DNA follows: TGCGCCAGCAGTGTCATGGCCAACACCGGGGAGCTGTTTTTT. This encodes CASSVMANTGELFF.

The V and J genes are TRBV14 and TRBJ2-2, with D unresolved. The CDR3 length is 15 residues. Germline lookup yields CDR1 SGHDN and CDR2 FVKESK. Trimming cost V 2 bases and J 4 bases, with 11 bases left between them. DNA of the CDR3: TGTGCCAGCAGCCAACCCCCACCCAGCACCGGGGAGCTGTTTTTT. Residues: CASSQPPPSTGELFF.

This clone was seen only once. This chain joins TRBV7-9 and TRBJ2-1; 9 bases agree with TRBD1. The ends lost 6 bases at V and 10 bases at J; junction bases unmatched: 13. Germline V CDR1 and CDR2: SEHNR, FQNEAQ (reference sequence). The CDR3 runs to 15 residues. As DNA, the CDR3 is TGTGCCAGCAGTCACCGGGACAGGGCTGCACGGGAGCAGTTCTTC. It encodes CASSHRDRAAREQFF.

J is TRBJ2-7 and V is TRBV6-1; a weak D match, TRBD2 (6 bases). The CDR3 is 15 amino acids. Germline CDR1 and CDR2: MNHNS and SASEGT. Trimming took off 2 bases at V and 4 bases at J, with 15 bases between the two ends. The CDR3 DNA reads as TGTGCCAGCAGTGAATGGAGGGGACCTGTTTACGAGCAGTACTTC. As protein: CASSEWRGPVYEQYF.

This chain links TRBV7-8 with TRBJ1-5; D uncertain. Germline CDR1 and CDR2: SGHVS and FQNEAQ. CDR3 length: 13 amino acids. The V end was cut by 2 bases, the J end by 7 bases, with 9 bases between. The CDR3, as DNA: TGTGCCAGCAGCTTACGAGAGTTACAGCCCCAGCATTTT. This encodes CASSLRELQPQHF.

The CDR3 region is CATDRGSRDTQYF. The CDR3 bases are TGTGCCACCGACAGGGGAAGTCGGGATACGCAGTATTTT. The chain combines TRBV10-3 with TRBJ2-3; 8 bases align to TRBD1. The CDR3 sequence is 13 residues long. V was clipped by 10 bases and J by 6 bases; unmatched bases: 9. CDR1 and CDR2 (germline): ENHRY, SYGVKD.

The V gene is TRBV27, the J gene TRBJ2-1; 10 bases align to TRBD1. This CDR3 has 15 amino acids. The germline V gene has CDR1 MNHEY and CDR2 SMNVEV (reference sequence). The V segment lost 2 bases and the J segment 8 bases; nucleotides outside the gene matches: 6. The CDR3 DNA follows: TGTGCCAGCAGTTTAAGCGACAGGGGGCGAGATGAGCAGTTCTTC. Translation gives CASSLSDRGRDEQFF.

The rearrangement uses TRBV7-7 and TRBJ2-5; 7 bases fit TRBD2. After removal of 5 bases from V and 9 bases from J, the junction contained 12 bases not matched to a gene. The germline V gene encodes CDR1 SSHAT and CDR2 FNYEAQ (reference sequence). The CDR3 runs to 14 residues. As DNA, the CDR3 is TGTGCCAGCAGCCCATCCGGTACACGGGGGGCCCAGTACTTC. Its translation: CASSPSGTRGAQYF.

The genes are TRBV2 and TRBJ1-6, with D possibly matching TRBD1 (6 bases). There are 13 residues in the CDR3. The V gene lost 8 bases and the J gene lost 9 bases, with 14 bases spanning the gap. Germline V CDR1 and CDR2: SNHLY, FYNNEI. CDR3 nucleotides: TGTGCCAGCTGTACAGGGTCCAGTTCACCCCTCCACTTT. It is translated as CASCTGSSSPLHF. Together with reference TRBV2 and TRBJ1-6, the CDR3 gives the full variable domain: EPEVTQTPSHQVTQMGQEVILRCVPISNHLYFYWYRQILGQKVEFLVSFYNNEISEKSEIFDDQFSVERPDGSNFTLKIRSTKLEDSAMYFCASCTGSSSPLHFGNGTRLTVT.

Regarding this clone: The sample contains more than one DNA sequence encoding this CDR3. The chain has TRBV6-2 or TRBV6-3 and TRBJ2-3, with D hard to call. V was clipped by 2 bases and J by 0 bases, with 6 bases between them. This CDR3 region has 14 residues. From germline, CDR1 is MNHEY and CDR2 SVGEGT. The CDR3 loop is CASSYSRSTDTQYF. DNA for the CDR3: TGTGCCAGCAGTTACAGCCGTAGCACAGATACGCAGTATTTT.

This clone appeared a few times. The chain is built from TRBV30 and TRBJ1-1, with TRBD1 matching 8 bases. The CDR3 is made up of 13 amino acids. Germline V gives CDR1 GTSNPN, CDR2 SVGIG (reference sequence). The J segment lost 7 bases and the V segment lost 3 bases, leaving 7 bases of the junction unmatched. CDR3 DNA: TGTGCCTGGAGACCGGACAGGGCCTATGAAGCTTTCTTT. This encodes CAWRPDRAYEAFF. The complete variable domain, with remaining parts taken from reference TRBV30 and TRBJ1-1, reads SQTIHQWPATLVQPVGSPLSLECTVEGTSNPNLYWYRQAAGRGLQLLFYSVGIGQISSEVPQNLSASRPQDRQFILSSKKLLLSDSGFYLCAWRPDRAYEAFFGQGTRLTVV.